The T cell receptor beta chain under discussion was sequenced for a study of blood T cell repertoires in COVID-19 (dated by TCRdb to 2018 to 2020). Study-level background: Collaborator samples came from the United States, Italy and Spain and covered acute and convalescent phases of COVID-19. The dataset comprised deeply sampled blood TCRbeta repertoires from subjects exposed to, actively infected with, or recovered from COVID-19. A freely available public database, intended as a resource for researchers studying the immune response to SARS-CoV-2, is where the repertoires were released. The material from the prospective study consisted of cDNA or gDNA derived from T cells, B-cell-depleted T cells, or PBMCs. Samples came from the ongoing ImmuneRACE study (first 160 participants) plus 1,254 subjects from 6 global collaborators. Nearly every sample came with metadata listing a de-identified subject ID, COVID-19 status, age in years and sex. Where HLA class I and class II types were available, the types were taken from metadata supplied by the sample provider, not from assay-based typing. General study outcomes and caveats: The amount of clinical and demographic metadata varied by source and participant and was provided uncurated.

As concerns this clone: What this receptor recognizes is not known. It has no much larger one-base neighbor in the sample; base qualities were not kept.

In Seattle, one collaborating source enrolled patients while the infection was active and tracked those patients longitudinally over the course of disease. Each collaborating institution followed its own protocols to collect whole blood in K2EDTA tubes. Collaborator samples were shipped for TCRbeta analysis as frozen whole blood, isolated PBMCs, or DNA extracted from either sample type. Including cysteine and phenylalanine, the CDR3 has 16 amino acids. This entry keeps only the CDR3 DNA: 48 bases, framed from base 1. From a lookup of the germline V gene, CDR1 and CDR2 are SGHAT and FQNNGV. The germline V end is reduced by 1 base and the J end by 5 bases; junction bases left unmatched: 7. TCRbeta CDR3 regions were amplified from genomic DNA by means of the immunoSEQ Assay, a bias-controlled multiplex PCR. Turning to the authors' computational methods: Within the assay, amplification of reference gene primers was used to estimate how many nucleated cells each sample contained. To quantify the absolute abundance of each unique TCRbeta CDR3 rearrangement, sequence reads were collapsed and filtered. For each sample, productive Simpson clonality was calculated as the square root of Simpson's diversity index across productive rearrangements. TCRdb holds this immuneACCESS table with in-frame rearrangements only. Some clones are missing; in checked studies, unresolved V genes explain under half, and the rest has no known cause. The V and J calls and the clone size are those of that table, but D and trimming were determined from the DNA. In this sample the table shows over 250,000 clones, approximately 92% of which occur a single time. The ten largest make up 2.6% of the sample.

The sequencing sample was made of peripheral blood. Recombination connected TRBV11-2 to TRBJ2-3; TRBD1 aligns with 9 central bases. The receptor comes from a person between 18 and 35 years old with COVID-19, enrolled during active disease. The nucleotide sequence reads TGTGCCAGCAGCTTAGTTTGGACAGGGGTAGGAGATACGCAGTATTTT. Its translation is CASSLVWTGVGDTQYF.